One sample yielded the 11 T cell receptor beta chains listed below, sequenced in a study of T cells in Graves' hyperthyroidism and ophthalmopathy. RNA transcripts served as the template for amplifying TCR beta CDR3 regions. With the HTBI primer set, the TCR CDR3 went through a first round of RT-PCR. TCRdb re-analysed the multiplex PCR reads in MiXCR, keeping a single row per CDR3 protein. The sample holds 300,000 to 400,000 distinct CDR3 sequences, around a sixth seen once. Sequenced: blood. These receptors came from a woman in her fifties or sixties with Graves' hyperthyroidism.

The chain couples TRBV12-3 or TRBV12-4 to TRBJ2-7; TRBD2 matches 10 bases. Trimming took 3 bases from V and 3 from J; bases not matched to a gene: 17. The CDR3 is 19 amino acids. CDR3 region: CASSFIIAGGRPDFYEQYF. CDR3 nucleotide sequence: TGTGCCAGCAGTTTCATCATAGCGGGAGGCCGTCCGGATTTCTACGAGCAGTACTTC.

V is TRBV18 and J is TRBJ1-1; D possibly corresponds to TRBD1 (5 bases). V was cut by 7 bases and J by 4 bases, with 13 bases left in between. Germline CDR1 is KGHSH and CDR2 is LQKENI. CDR3 length: 13 residues. The CDR3 region has the DNA TGTGCCAGCTTAGCGGGGGTTTTCACTGAAGCTTTCTTT. This gives the protein CASLAGVFTEAFF.

This clonotype was counted at least ten times. The rearrangement joins TRBV6-5 to TRBJ1-2; D may be TRBD1 (5 bases). The CDR3 length is 15 residues. The germline V gene encodes CDR1 MNHEY and CDR2 SVGAGI. V was clipped by 2 bases and J by 2 bases, with 12 bases between them. This CDR3 is CASSYTTGTNYGYTF. The CDR3 nucleotides read TGTGCCAGCAGTTACACAACAGGAACGAACTATGGCTACACCTTC.

This clonotype came up a few times. The chain uses TRBV30 and TRBJ2-2; 10 bases are shared with TRBD2. The J segment lost 5 bases and the V segment lost 4 bases, leaving 10 bases of the junction unmatched. This CDR3 has 16 residues. Germline V gives CDR1 GTSNPN, CDR2 SVGIG (reference sequence). The DNA of the CDR3 is TGTGCCTGGATCGCATCAGCGGGAGGGGGGACCGGGGAGCTGTTTTTT. It yields the protein CAWIASAGGGTGELFF.

This clonotype showed up just a few times. The chain has TRBV20-1 and TRBJ2-5, with 9 bases aligning to TRBD2. Germline assignment: CDR1 DFQATT and CDR2 SNEGSKA (reference sequence). V was pared by 6 bases and J by 5 bases, with 16 bases of the junction left unmatched. There are 16 residues in the CDR3. The CDR3 DNA sequence: TGCAGTGCGGCGGGCGGGAGGGCCTCACCTTTGGAGACCCAGTACTTC. Its translation: CSAAGGRASPLETQYF.

This clonotype has ten or more counts. V is TRBV2 and J is TRBJ2-3; 14 bases are shared with TRBD2. The germline V gene has CDR1 SNHLY and CDR2 FYNNEI. J was trimmed by 5 bases and V by 6 bases; bases with no gene match: 7. CDR3 size: 16 residues. CDR3 residues: CASRPTSGRVRDTQYF. The CDR3 DNA sequence: TGTGCCAGCAGACCGACTAGCGGGAGGGTGAGAGATACGCAGTATTTT.

This clonotype was counted at least ten times. As DNA, the CDR3 is TGTGCTAGTGGAACTAGCGGGGGGGCTTATGAGCAGTTCTTC. Its translation is CASGTSGGAYEQFF. The rearrangement links TRBV12-5 to TRBJ2-1, with 13 bases identical to TRBD2. Per the germline V gene, CDR1 is LGHNT and CDR2 is FRNRAP. V was pared by 6 bases and J by 8 bases, with 4 bases of the junction left unmatched. This CDR3 has 14 amino acids. Drawing the rest from reference TRBV12-5 and TRBJ2-1, the complete variable domain is DARVTQTPRHKVTEMGQEVTMRCQPILGHNTVFWYRQTMMQGLELLAYFRNRAPLDDSGMPKDRFSAEMPDATLATLKIQPSEPRDSAVYFCASGTSGGAYEQFFGPGTRLTVL.

This clonotype was counted at least ten times. The chain couples TRBV2 to TRBJ1-6; 7 positions match TRBD1. The J segment lost 7 bases and the V segment lost 8 bases, leaving 11 bases of the junction unmatched. Germline loops: CDR1 SNHLY, CDR2 FYNNEI. CDR3 length: 15 residues. CDR3 nucleotides: TGTGCCAGCCGTTGGACAGGCCAGGGGAATTCACCCCTCCACTTT. Its protein product is CASRWTGQGNSPLHF.

This clonotype was counted between two and nine times. The V and J genes are TRBV6-2 or TRBV6-3 and TRBJ1-3; D remains unclear. This CDR3 has 12 amino acids. V dropped 8 bases and J dropped 6 bases, with 11 bases sitting between them. The germline CDR1 and CDR2 sequences are MNHEY and SVGEGT. CDR3 nucleotides: TGTGCCAGCGGCCCAGGAGAAAACACCATATATTTT. As protein: CASGPGENTIYF.

This clonotype was seen repeatedly, ten times or more. This chain uses TRBV6-1 with TRBJ2-2; D ambiguous. CDR1 and CDR2 (germline): MNHNS, SASEGT. V was shortened by 6 bases and J by 1 base, with 9 bases between the two germline ends. This CDR3 is 14 amino acids long. The CDR3 DNA reads as TGTGCCAGCAGGAGGTACCAGAACACCGGGGAGCTGTTTTTT. Translating gives CASRRYQNTGELFF.

The chain joins TRBV20-1 to TRBJ2-3, with 10 bases aligning to TRBD1. The CDR3 covers 15 residues. Germline assignment: CDR1 DFQATT and CDR2 SNEGSKA (reference sequence). V lost 5 bases and J lost 5; bases outside the gene matches: 10. The CDR3 loop is CSAPPTGGAGDTQYF. The CDR3 DNA reads as TGCAGTGCTCCTCCGACAGGGGGCGCGGGAGATACGCAGTATTTT.